This TCR beta chain was observed in a study of blood T cells in healthy people across ages. Total RNA, at least 5.5 micrograms per sample, came from PBMCs. A second PCR, run for about 7 to 11 cycles, used a sample-barcoded 5' primer plus a J-beta primer mix. Each TCR beta cDNA got a 12-nucleotide random molecular identifier. TCRdb redid the calling of the 5' RACE reads with MiXCR, one entry per CDR3 protein. Among under 800,000 distinct CDR3 sequences, roughly 43% were seen once, and the ten largest hold under 25%. Turning to this clonotype: What it recognizes is unknown.

Study results and limitations: Diversity was higher, and naive CD4+ cells more numerous, in long-lived donors than in aged donors. Diversity of TCR beta per million T cells declined in a roughly linear way with age.

The V end was cut by 9 bases, the J end by 6 bases, with 17 bases between. The CDR3 extends over 13 amino acids. Germline V gene lookup returns CDR1 SGHTA and CDR2 FQGTGA. Sequencing used blood. The chain combines TRBV7-3 with TRBJ1-2; D is perhaps TRBD1 (5 bases). The receptor comes from an older woman in good health. CDR3: CASRVGEGHGYTF. In nucleotides, the CDR3 is TGTGCCAGTCGGGTCGGTGAGGGGCATGGCTACACCTTC.